The TCR beta chain under discussion was sequenced for a study of T cells in Graves' hyperthyroidism and ophthalmopathy. Whole-study findings and limits: Appearing also in blood were most of the thyroid clonotypes expanded above 0.001.

Graves' hyperthyroidism was deemed stable absent ophthalmopathy progression within 18 months. Exclusion of a patient resulted from uncontrolled infection, other autoimmune disease, pregnancy or lactation. Clinical symptoms, serum thyroxine, TRAb, thyroid ultrasound and orbital computed tomography informed diagnoses. Amplification of TCR beta CDR3 regions was performed using RNA transcripts as template. An initial round of RT-PCR targeting the TCR CDR3 relied on the HTBI primer set. TCRdb re-analysed the multiplex PCR reads in MiXCR, keeping a single row per CDR3 protein. This table holds fewer than 750,000 distinct CDR3 sequences, 40% to 55% found once. A word on this clonotype: Its antigen is unknown.

The sample comprised peripheral blood or thyroid tissue (not recorded which). This TCR derives from a woman aged 18-35 years with Graves' hyperthyroidism.

Here the CDR3 DNA reads TGTGCCAGCAGCTCTTCGGGACTAGCGGGGAACACCTTC. The encoded protein is CASSSSGLAGNTF. V is TRBV7-9 and J is TRBJ1-2, with D maybe TRBD1 (5 bases). CDR1 is SEHNR and CDR2 is FQNEAQ in the germline V gene (reference sequence). V was shortened by 4 bases and J by 12 bases, with 18 bases between the two germline ends. This CDR3 has 13 residues.